This T cell receptor beta chain was retrieved from a study of CD8 T cells in ankylosing spondylitis. Germline V CDR1 and CDR2: MNHEY, SVGEGT. The trim removed 4 bases at V and 7 bases at J, leaving 16 bases unmatched. CDR3 length: 16 residues. Study findings and constraints: A motif of roughly 8 highly homologous TCR beta variants was seen as apparently characteristic of ankylosing spondylitis blood.

Via MiXCR, TCRdb re-called the 5' RACE reads, giving one row per CDR3 protein. The table has about 340,000 distinct CDR3 sequences, around 8% seen once. Concerning this clonotype itself: Its antigen remains unidentified.

The source material was blood, either unsorted or a sorted T cell fraction (not recorded which). V and J are TRBV6-2 or TRBV6-3 and TRBJ2-7, with 7 bases that match TRBD2. The sequence was collected from a male donor with ankylosing spondylitis. CDR3 in amino acids: CASSSESVGGAEEQYF. The CDR3 nucleotides read TGTGCCAGCAGTTCTGAATCGGTGGGAGGGGCGGAGGAGCAGTACTTC.